This entry lists 7 T cell receptor beta chains sequenced from one sample in a study of monozygotic twins with inflammatory bowel disease. TCRdb reprocessed the 5' RACE reads and keeps a single row for each CDR3 protein, giving no DNA. Found here are over 350,000 distinct CDR3 sequences; the top ten clones hold about 2.5%. Sequencing was carried out using blood. The receptors shown here come from a human donor with ulcerative colitis or Crohn's disease, or a healthy co-twin of an affected twin (not recorded which).

The CDR3 loop is CASSPSQGFTGELFF. The chain employs TRBV18 and TRBJ2-2; the D call from TCRdb, TRBD1, cannot be confirmed without DNA. Germline V gives CDR1 KGHSH, CDR2 LQKENI. The CDR3 consists of 15 residues.

This sequence joins TRBV7-9 and TRBJ2-7; without DNA, the TCRdb call of TRBD1 cannot be checked. Germline V CDR1 and CDR2: SEHNR, FQNEAQ (reference sequence). The CDR3 has 13 residues. The CDR3 here is CASSPVGGYEQYF.

This chain connects TRBV20-1 to TRBJ2-7. Germline V CDR1 and CDR2: DFQATT, SNEGSKA (reference sequence). The length of the CDR3 is 13 residues. The CDR3 spells CSARVQATYEQYF.

The chain joins TRBV21-1 to TRBJ1-3. TRBV21-1 constitutes a pseudogene. The CDR3 extends over 16 amino acids. The chain's CDR3 is CASSKGMTRSGNTIYF.

The V call is TRBV7-2, the J call TRBJ2-5; TCRdb reports TRBD2, a call that lacks DNA to check it against. The germline CDR1 and CDR2 sequences are SGHTA and FQGNSA. The CDR3 extends over 15 amino acids. CDR3 region: CASSLGPLAGETQYF.

V and J are TRBV28 and TRBJ1-1. The length of the CDR3 is 13 residues. CDR1 is MDHEN and CDR2 is SYDVKM in the germline V gene. The CDR3 is CASSFHSGTEAFF.

The rearrangement uses TRBV7-6 and TRBJ1-3. CDR1 and CDR2 from the germline V gene are SGHVS and FNYEAQ. This CDR3 contains 16 residues. The CDR3 loop reads CASSLVYTRSGITIYF.